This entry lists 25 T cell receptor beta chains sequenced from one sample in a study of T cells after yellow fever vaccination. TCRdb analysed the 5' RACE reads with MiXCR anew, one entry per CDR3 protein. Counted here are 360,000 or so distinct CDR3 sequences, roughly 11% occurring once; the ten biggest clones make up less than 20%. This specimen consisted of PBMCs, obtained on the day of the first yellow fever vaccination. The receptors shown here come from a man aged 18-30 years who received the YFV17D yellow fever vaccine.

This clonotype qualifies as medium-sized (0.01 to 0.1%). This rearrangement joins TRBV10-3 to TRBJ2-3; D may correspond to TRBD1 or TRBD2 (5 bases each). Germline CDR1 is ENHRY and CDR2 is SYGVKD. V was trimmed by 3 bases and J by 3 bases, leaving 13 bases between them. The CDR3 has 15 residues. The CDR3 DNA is TGTGCCATCAGTGACCCCGGGACCCGAACAGATACGCAGTATTTT. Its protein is CAISDPGTRTDTQYF.

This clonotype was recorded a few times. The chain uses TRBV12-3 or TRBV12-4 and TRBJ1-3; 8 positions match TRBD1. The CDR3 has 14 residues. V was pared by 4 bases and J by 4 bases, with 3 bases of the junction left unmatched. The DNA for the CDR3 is TGTGCCAGCAGTTCAGGGGGCCTAGGAAACACCATATATTTT. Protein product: CASSSGGLGNTIYF.

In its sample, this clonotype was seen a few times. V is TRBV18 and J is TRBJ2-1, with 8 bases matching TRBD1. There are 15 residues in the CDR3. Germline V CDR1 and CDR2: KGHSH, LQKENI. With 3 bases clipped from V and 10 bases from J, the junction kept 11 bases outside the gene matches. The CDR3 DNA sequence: TGTGCCAGCTCACCGCCAGCCAGGGGGCCGGGGGAGCAGTTCTTC. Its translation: CASSPPARGPGEQFF.

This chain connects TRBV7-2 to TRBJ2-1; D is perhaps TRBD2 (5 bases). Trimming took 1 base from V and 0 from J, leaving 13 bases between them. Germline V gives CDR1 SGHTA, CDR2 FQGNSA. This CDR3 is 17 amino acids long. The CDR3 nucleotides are TGTGCCAGCAGCTTAGTAGGAGGTAGGAGCTCCTACAATGAGCAGTTCTTC. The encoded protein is CASSLVGGRSSYNEQFF.

The CDR3 loop reads CASSPSPGGAGIVGYTF. In DNA form, the CDR3 reads TGCGCCAGCAGCCCCTCCCCGGGGGGCGCTGGTATCGTCGGCTACACCTTC. This chain joins TRBV5-1 and TRBJ1-2; D may be TRBD1 (6 bases). Per germline, CDR1 SGHRS and CDR2 YFSETQ. The CDR3 contains 17 residues. V dropped 4 bases and J dropped 8 bases, with 27 bases sitting between them.

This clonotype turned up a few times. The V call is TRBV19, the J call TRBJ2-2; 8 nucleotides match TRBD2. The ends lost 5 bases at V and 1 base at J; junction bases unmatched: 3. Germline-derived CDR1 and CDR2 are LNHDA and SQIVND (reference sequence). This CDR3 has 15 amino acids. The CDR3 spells CASSFSGVNTGELFF. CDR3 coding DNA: TGTGCCAGTAGTTTTAGCGGGGTGAACACCGGGGAGCTGTTTTTT.

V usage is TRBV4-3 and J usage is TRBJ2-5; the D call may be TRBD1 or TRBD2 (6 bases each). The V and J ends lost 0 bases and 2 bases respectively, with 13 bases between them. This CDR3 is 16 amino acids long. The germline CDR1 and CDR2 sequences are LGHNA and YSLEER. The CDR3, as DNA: TGCGCCAGCAGCCAAGAAGGGCCGGGGGCACAAGAGACCCAGTACTTC. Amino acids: CASSQEGPGAQETQYF.

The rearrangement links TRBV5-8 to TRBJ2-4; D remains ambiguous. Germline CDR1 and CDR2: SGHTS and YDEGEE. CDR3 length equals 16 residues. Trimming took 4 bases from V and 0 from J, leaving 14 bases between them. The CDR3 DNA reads TGTGCCAGCAGCCCAGACTTAAGTATAGCCAAAAACATTCAGTACTTC. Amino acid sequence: CASSPDLSIAKNIQYF. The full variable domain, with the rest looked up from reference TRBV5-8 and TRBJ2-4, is EAGVTQSPTHLIKTRGQQATLRCSPISGHTSVYWYQQALGLGLQFLLWYDEGEERNRGNFPPRFSGRQFPNYSSELNVNALELEDSALYLCASSPDLSIAKNIQYFGAGTRLSVL.

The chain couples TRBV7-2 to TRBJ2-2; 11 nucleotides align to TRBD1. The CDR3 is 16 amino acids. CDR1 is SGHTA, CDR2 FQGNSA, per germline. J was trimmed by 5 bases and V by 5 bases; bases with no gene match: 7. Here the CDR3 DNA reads TGTGCCAGCAGCCCCCGGGACAGGGGGTTAACCGGGGAGCTGTTTTTT. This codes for CASSPRDRGLTGELFF.

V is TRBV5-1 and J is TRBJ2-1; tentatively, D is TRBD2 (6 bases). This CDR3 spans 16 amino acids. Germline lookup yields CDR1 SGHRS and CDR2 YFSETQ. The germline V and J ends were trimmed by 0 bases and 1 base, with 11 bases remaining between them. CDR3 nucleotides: TGCGCCAGCAGCTTGGTGACTAGTATTTCCTACAATGAGCAGTTCTTC. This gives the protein CASSLVTSISYNEQFF.

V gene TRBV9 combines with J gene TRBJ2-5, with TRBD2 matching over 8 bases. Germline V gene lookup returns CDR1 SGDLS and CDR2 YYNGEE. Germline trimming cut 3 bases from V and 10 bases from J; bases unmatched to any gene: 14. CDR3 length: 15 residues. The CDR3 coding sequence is TGTGCCAGCAGCGAACTAGCGGAGGGGATATTAGTCCAGTACTTC. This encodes CASSELAEGILVQYF.

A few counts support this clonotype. This chain's CDR3 is CASRRTGSVTGELFF. Written as DNA, the CDR3 is TGTGCCAGCAGGCGGACAGGGTCGGTCACCGGGGAGCTGTTTTTT. The chain recombines TRBV12-3 or TRBV12-4 with TRBJ2-2; the match to TRBD1 covers 8 bases. CDR3 length: 15 amino acids. V lost 6 bases to trimming and J lost 4 bases; unmatched junction nucleotides: 7.

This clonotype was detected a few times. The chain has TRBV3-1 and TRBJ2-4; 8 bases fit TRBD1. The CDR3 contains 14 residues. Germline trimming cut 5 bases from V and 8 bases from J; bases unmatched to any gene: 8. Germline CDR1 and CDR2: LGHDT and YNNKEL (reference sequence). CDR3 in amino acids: CASSSVGQGDIQYF. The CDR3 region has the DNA TGTGCCAGCAGCAGCGTCGGACAGGGTGACATTCAGTACTTC.

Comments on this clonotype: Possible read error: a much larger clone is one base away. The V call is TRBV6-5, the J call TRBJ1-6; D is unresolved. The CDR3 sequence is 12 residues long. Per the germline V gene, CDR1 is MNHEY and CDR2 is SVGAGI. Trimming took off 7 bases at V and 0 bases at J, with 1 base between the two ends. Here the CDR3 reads CASNSYNSPLHF. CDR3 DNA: TGTGCCAGCAACTCCTATAATTCACCCCTCCACTTT.

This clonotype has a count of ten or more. Here the CDR3 DNA reads TGCAGTGCGGTTAGGGACATCGGCACAGATACGCAGTATTTT. This encodes CSAVRDIGTDTQYF. V usage is TRBV20-1 and J usage is TRBJ2-3; TRBD1 is a possible D gene (6 bases). The CDR3 extends over 14 amino acids. In germline, CDR1 is DFQATT, CDR2 SNEGSKA (reference sequence). Deletions cut 6 bases from V and 1 base from J, with 14 bases between.

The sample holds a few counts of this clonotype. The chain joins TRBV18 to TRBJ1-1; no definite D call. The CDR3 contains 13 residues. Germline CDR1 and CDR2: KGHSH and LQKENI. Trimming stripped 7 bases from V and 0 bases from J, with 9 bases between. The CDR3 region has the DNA TGTGCCAGCTTACGAGTGGTGAACACTGAAGCTTTCTTT. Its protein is CASLRVVNTEAFF.

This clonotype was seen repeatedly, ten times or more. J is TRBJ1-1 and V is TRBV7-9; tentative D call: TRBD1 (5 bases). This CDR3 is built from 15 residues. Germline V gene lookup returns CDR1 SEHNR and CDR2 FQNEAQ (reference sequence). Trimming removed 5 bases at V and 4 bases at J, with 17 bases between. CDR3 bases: TGTGCCAGCAGCCCGCGACAGTTTTTGGGCACTGAAGCTTTCTTT. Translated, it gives CASSPRQFLGTEAFF.

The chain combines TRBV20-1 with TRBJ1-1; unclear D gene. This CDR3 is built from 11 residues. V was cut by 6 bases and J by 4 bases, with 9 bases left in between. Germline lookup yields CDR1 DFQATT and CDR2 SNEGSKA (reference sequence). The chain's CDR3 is CSAALGTEAFF. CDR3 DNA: TGCAGTGCGGCGCTGGGCACTGAAGCTTTCTTT.

The CDR3 DNA sequence: TGTGCCAGCAGCTCCCTAAGCTCCTATAATTCACCCCTCCACTTT. It yields the protein CASSSLSSYNSPLHF. The chain joins TRBV5-5 to TRBJ1-6; the D is unclear. Trimming pared 3 bases from V and 0 bases from J, leaving 7 bases between. Germline loops: CDR1 SGHKS, CDR2 YYEKEE (reference sequence). This CDR3 region has 15 residues.

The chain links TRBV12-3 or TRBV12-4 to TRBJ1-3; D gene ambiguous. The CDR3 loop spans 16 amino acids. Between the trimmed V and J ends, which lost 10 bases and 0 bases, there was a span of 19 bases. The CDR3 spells CAIDGWGSSSGNTIYF. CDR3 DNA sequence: TGTGCCATTGATGGGTGGGGATCGAGCTCTGGAAACACCATATATTTT.

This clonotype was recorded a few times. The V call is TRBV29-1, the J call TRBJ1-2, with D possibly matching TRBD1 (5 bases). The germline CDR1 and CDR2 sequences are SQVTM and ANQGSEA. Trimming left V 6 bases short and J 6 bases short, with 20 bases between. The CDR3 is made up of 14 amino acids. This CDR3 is CSVGRDLRPDGYTF. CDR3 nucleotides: TGCAGCGTCGGACGGGACCTTAGACCGGATGGCTACACCTTC.

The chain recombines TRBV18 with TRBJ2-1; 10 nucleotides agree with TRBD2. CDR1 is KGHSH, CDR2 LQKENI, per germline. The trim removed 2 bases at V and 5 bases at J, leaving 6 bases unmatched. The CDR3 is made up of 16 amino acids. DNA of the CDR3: TGTGCCAGCTCACCAGTAGCGGGGGGTAATGACAATGAGCAGTTCTTC. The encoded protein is CASSPVAGGNDNEQFF.

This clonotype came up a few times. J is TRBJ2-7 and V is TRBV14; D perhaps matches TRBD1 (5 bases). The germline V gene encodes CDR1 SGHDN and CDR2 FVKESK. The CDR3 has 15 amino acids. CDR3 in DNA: TGTGCCAGCAGCCAAAGGGGTCTCGCCTCCAACGAGCAGTACGTC. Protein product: CASSQRGLASNEQYV.

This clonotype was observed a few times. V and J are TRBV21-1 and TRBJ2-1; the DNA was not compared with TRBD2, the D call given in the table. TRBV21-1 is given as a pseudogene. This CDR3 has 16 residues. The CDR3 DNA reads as TGTGCCAGCAGCAAAGGGAAGGGACGGCGTGAGAATGAGCAGTTCTTC. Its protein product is CASSKGKGRRENEQFF.

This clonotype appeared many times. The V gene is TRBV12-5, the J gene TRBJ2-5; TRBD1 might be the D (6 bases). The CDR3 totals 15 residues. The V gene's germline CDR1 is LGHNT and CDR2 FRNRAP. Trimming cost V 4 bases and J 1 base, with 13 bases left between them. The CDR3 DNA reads TGTGCTAGTGGTTATCAAACAGGGCCCCAAGAGACCCAGTACTTC. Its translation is CASGYQTGPQETQYF.